This T cell receptor beta chain stems from a study of regulatory T cells in long-lasting Graves disease (dated by TCRdb to the early 2020s). Turning to the overall study: To count as having persistent Graves' disease, a patient had to have received antithyroid drug treatment for over 5 years with TSH receptor autoantibodies remaining persistently positive. A total of around 35 samples underwent TCR sequencing, from 13 patients with persistent Graves' disease and 20 or so patients with newly diagnosed Graves' disease. Antithyroid drugs had been taken for about 10.3 years on average by persistent Graves' disease patients in the clinical cohort. The study was registered as a clinical trial and conducted in China. Peripheral blood TCR sequencing and RNA sequencing compared persistent Graves' disease patients with newly diagnosed Graves' disease patients.

The time point label corresponds to: persistent/refractory GD, antithyroid drugs over 5 years with positive TRAb. RNA was extracted from PBMCs in TRIzol for both TCR sequencing and RNA sequencing. The diagnosis of Graves' disease followed American Thyroid Association guidelines. Patients for the study were recruited at an endocrinology department in Xi'an, China. Each patient gave 7.5 to 10 milliliters of peripheral blood, collected in an EDTA anticoagulant tube. Ficoll Paque Plus density gradient separation was used to isolate PBMCs, and no further T cell sorting was performed. An Agilent 2100 Bioanalyzer and agarose gel were used to check RNA quality, while a NanoDrop 2000 measured RNA concentration. This clonotype was seen many times. The clone's antigen remains unknown. Base qualities were left out, and no much larger clone turns up one base away. Via the germline V gene, CDR1 is SGHTA and CDR2 FQGNSA. From the cysteine through the phenylalanine, the CDR3 covers 15 amino acids. The DNA shown is the 45-base CDR3, in frame from base 1. The germline V end is reduced by 4 bases and the J end by 3 bases; junction bases left unmatched: 4.

The library came from multiplex PCR. Sequencer: Illumina HiSeq 4000. TCR beta libraries were built with iRepertoire HTBI primers and Arm-PCR amplification of CDR3 regions. Gel purification was performed on PCR products prior to sequencing. The study's processing was this. Gene usage analysis of CDR3 amino acid clonotypes relied on the roughly 58 TRBV and about 15 TRBJ segments identified across samples. COPE and FqMerger were used to merge the filtered high-quality paired reads into contigs. BLAST was used to align contigs to IMGT TRBV, TRBD and TRBJ reference genes, and CDR3 was defined according to IMGT. Clonotypes above 0.1% frequency were classified as highly expanded clones. Repertoire diversity was measured by Shannon entropy, and V-J evenness by the Gini coefficient. Public clonotypes were defined as clonotypes shared by more than one individual. TCRdb trimmed the raw reads at Q25, called clones with MiXCR and kept productive beta chains. Rows merge per CDR3 protein into single entries with the most common DNA and genes. TCRdb, not the original authors, processed these V and J calls. The sample profile shows some 440,000 distinct CDR3 sequences; around 20% of them were found once. The top ten clones comprise less than 9% of the sample.

Paper-wide results and their limitations: Preferential use of TRBV28, TRBJ1-2 and TRBJ2-5 was observed in persistent disease, whereas TRBV20-1 and TRBJ2-1 were favored in newly diagnosed disease. The study examined only peripheral blood because the primary lesion, thyroid tissue, could not be accessed. Persistent patients shared more public clonotypes among themselves (around 3,000) than newly diagnosed patients did (more than 850). As a limitation, the authors acknowledged that the small sample size may reduce accuracy. Persistent Graves' disease patients showed lower TCR Shannon entropy and fewer highly expanded clones than newly diagnosed patients, suggesting clonal expansion. Sequencing and analysis were restricted to the TCR beta chain.

The sequence joins TRBV7-2 to TRBJ1-4; 8 bases in between match TRBD1. Specimen: peripheral blood mononuclear cells (PBMCs), collected when the disease was refractory, from a patient treated with antithyroid drugs. The receptor was isolated from a female donor with Graves disease. The CDR3 is CASSYRDRPNEKLFF. The DNA sequence reads TGTGCCAGCAGCTACCGGGACAGGCCTAATGAAAAACTGTTTTTT.